The clone carrying this TCR beta chain has a handful of counts. The authors extracted RNA and reverse transcribed it into cDNA as the sequencing template. Method: immunoSEQ multiplex PCR; TCRdb's copy keeps in-frame clones and lacks some. Here the sample spans roughly 99,000 clones, roughly 84% being singletons. This entry is derived from a study of CD8+ T cells in alopecia areata. Study-wide background: The duration of tofacitinib was 6 to 18 months, with 6 months off drug afterward.

With 1 base clipped from V and 7 bases from J, the junction kept 15 bases outside the gene matches. This CDR3 has 17 residues. Germline V gene data show CDR1 as MGHRA and CDR2 as YSYEKL. Treatment reported: oral pan-JAK inhibitor, 5-10 mg twice daily. Individuals with alopecia areata gave both lesional scalp punch biopsies and peripheral blood for collection. This rearrangement joins TRBV4-1 to TRBJ2-5; 7 bases agree with TRBD2. The TCR comes from a human donor with alopecia areata. This specimen consisted of CD8+ T cells sorted from blood, obtained at week 24, from a patient treated with tofacitinib. For the CDR3, the DNA is TGCGCCAGCAGCCAAGCGGCAGCGGGGCCCGAGTTACGGACCCAGTACTTC. Protein sequence: CASSQAAAGPELRTQYF.